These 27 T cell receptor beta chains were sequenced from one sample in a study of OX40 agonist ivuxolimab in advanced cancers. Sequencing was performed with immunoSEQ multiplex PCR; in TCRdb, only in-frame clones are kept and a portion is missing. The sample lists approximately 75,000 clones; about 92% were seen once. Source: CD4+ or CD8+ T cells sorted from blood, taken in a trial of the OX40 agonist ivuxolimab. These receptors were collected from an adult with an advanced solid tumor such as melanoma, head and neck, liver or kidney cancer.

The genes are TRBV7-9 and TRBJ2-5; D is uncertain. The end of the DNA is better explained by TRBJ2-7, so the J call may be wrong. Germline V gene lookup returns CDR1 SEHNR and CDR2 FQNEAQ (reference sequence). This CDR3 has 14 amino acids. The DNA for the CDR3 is TGTGCCAGCAGCTCTAGAGCCAGCTCCTACGAGCAGTACTTC. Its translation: CASSSRASSYEQYF.

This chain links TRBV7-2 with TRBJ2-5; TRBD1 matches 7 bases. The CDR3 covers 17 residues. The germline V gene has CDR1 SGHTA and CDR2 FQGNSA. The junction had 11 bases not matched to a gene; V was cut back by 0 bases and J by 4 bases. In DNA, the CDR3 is TGTGCCAGCAGCTTAGCTCATAACCGACAGGGCAGAGAGACCCAGTACTTC. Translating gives CASSLAHNRQGRETQYF.

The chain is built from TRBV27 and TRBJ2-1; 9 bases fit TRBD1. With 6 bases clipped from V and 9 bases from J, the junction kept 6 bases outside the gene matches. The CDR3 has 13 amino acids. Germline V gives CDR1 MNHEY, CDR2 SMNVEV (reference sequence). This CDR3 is CASRKTGGSEQFF. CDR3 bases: TGTGCCAGCAGAAAAACAGGGGGCTCTGAGCAGTTCTTC.

Here the CDR3 reads CASSSRTSLTGELFF. The CDR3 nucleotides read TGCGCCAGCAGCTCCCGGACTAGCCTCACCGGGGAGCTGTTTTTT. The chain combines TRBV5-1 with TRBJ2-2; 8 bases are a match to TRBD2. Germline CDR1 is SGHRS and CDR2 is YFSETQ. This CDR3 comprises 15 residues. Trimming took 3 bases from V and 4 from J; bases not matched to a gene: 5.

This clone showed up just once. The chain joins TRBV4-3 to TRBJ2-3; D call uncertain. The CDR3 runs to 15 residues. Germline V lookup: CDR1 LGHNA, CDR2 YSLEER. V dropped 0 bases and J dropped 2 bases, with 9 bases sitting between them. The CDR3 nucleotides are TGCGCCAGCAGCCAAGATTTCGGGTACACAGATACGCAGTATTTT. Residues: CASSQDFGYTDTQYF.

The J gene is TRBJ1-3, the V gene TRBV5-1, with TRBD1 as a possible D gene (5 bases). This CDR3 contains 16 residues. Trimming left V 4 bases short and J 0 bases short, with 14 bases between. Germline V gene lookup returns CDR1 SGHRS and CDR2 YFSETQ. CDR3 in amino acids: CASSPSQGLSGNTIYF. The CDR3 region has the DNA TGCGCCAGCAGCCCGAGCCAGGGCCTCTCTGGAAACACCATATATTTT. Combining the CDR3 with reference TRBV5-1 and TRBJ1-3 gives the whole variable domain KAGVTQTPRYLIKTRGQQVTLSCSPISGHRSVSWYQQTPGQGLQFLFEYFSETQRNKGNFPGRFSGRQFSNSRSEMNVSTLELGDSALYLCASSPSQGLSGNTIYFGEGSWLTVV.

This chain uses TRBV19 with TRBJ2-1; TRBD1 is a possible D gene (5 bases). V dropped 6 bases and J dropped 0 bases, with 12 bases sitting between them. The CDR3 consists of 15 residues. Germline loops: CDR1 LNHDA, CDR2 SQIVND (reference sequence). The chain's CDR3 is CASRTTDSSYNEQFF. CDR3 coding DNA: TGTGCCAGTAGGACGACAGATAGCTCCTACAATGAGCAGTTCTTC. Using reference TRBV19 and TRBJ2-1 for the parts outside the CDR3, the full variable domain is DGGITQSPKYLFRKEGQNVTLSCEQNLNHDAMYWYRQDPGQGLRLIYYSQIVNDFQKGDIAEGYSVSREKKESFPLTVTSAQKNPTAFYLCASRTTDSSYNEQFFGPGTRLTVL.

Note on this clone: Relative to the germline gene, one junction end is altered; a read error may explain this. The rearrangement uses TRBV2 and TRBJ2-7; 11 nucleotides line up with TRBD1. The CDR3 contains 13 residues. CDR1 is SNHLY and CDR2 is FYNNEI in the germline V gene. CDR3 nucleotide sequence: TGTGCCAGCAGCCAGACCCCAGGGACAGGGGGACCATTC. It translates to CASSQTPGTGGPF.

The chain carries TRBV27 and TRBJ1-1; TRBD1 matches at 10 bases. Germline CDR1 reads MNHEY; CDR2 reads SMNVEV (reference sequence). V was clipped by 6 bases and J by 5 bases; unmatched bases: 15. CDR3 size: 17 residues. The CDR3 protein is CASSSRDRGPKGTEAFF. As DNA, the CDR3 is TGTGCCAGCAGCTCTCGGGACAGGGGACCTAAAGGGACTGAAGCTTTCTTT.

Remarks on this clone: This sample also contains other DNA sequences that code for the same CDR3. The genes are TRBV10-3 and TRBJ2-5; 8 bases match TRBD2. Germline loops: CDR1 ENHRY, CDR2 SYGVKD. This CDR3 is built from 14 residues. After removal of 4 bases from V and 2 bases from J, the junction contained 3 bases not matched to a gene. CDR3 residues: CAISGTSGQETQYF. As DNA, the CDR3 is TGTGCCATCAGTGGTACTAGCGGACAAGAGACCCAGTACTTC.

The chain's CDR3 is CASSPHGQPQHF. CDR3 sequence (DNA): TGTGCCAGCAGCCCTCATGGTCAGCCCCAGCATTTT. This sequence joins TRBV7-8 and TRBJ1-5; D uncertain. Germline V gene lookup returns CDR1 SGHVS and CDR2 FQNEAQ. Trimming cost V 5 bases and J 6 bases, with 8 bases left between them. The CDR3 extends over 12 amino acids.

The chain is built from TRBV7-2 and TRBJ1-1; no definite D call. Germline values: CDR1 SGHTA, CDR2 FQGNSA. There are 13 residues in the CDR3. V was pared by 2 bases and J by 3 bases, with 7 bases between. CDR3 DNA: TGTGCCAGCAGCTTATCCGGGGACACTGAAGCTTTCTTT. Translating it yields CASSLSGDTEAFF.

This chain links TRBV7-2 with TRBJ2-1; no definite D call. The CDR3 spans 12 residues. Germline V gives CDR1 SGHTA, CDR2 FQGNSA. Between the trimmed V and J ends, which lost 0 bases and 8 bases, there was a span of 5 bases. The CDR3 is CASSLASYEQFF. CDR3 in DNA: TGTGCCAGCAGCTTAGCCAGTTATGAGCAGTTCTTC.

The CDR3 loop reads CASSFQKNTEAFF. The DNA for the CDR3 is TGTGCCAGCAGTTTCCAGAAGAACACTGAAGCTTTCTTT. The chain recombines TRBV6-5 with TRBJ1-1; no clear D gene. From germline, CDR1 is MNHEY and CDR2 SVGAGI. V shed 4 bases and J shed 1 base, with 7 bases lying between them. The length of the CDR3 is 13 residues.

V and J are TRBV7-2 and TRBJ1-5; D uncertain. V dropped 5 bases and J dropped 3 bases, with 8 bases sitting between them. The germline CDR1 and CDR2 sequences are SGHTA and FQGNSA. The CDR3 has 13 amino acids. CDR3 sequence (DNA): TGTGCCAGCAGCCCCTGGATCAATCAGCCCCAGCATTTT. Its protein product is CASSPWINQPQHF.

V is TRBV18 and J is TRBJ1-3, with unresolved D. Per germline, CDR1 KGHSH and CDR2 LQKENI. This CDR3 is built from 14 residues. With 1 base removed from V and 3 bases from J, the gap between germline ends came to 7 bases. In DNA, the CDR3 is TGTGCCAGCTCACCACAACTTGTTGGAAACACCATATATTTT. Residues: CASSPQLVGNTIYF.

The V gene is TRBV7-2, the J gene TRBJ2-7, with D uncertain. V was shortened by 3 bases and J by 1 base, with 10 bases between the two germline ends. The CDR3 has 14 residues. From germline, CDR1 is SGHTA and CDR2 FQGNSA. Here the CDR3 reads CASSFPTESYEQYF. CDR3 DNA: TGTGCCAGCAGCTTTCCTACCGAGTCCTACGAGCAGTACTTC.

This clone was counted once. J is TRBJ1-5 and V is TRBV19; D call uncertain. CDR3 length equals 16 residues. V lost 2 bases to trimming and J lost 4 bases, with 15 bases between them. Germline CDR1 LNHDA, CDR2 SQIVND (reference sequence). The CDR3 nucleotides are TGTGCCAGTAGTATAATGGGGTCCGGGAGGAATCAGCCCCAGCATTTT. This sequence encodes CASSIMGSGRNQPQHF.

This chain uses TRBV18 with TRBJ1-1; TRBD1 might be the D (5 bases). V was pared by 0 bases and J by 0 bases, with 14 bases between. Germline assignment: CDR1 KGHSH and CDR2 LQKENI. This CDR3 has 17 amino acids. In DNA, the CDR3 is TGTGCCAGCTCACCACCTGGCCAGGGCCTGATGAACACTGAAGCTTTCTTT. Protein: CASSPPGQGLMNTEAFF. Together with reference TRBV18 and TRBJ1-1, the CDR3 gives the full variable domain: NAGVMQNPRHLVRRRGQEARLRCSPMKGHSHVYWYRQLPEEGLKFMVYLQKENIIDESGMPKERFSAEFPKEGPSILRIQQVVRGDSAAYFCASSPPGQGLMNTEAFFGQGTRLTVV.

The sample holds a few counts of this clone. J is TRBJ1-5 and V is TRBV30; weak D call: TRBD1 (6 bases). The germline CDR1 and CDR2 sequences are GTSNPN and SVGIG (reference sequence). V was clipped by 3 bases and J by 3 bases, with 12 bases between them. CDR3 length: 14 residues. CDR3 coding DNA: TGTGCCTGGAGCCAGGGGTTTGCCAATCAGCCCCAGCATTTT. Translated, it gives CAWSQGFANQPQHF.

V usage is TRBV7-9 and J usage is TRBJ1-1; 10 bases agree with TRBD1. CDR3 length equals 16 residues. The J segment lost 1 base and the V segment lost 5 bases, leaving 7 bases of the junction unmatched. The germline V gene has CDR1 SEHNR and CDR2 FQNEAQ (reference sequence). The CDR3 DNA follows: TGTGCCAGCAGCCGACCGGGACAGGGGTGGAACACTGAAGCTTTCTTT. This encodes CASSRPGQGWNTEAFF.

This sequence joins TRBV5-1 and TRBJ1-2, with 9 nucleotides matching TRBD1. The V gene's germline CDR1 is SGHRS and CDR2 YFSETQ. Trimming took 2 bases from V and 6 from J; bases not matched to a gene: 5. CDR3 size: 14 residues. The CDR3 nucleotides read TGCGCCAGCAGCTTACAACAGGGGGCGGATGGCTACACCTTC. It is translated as CASSLQQGADGYTF.

CDR3 loop: CSVEGAGSTSTDTQYF. In DNA, the CDR3 is TGCAGCGTTGAAGGCGCAGGGAGTACTAGCACAGATACGCAGTATTTT. This chain connects TRBV29-1 to TRBJ2-3; D may be TRBD1 or TRBD2 (5 bases each). The CDR3 is 16 amino acids. Trimming took off 1 base at V and 0 bases at J, with 14 bases between the two ends. Germline CDR1 reads SQVTM; CDR2 reads ANQGSEA.

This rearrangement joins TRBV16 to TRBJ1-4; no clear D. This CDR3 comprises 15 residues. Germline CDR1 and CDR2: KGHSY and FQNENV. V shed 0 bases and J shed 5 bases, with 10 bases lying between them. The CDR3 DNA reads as TGTGCCAGCAGCCAATCGGGTACACCAAATGAAAAACTGTTTTTT. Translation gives CASSQSGTPNEKLFF. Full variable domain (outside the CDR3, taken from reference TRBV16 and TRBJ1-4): GEEVAQTPKHLVRGEGQKAKLYCAPIKGHSYVFWYQQVLKNEFKFLISFQNENVFDETGMPKERFSAKCLPNSPCSLEIQATKLEDSAVYFCASSQSGTPNEKLFFGSGTQLSVL.

CDR3 sequence (DNA): TGTGCCAGCAGCGTCGGACCCAGCCTCCCTCTGTTCTTC. Protein: CASSVGPSLPLFF. The V gene is TRBV9, the J gene TRBJ2-1, with D uncertain. There are 13 residues in the CDR3. Germline lookup yields CDR1 SGDLS and CDR2 YYNGEE. Trimming pared 2 bases from V and 15 bases from J, leaving 18 bases between.

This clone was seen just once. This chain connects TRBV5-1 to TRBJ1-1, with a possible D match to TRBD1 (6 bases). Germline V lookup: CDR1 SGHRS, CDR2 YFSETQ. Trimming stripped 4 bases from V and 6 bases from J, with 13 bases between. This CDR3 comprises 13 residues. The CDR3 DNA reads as TGCGCCAGCAGCGCTACAGGGTCCTCTGAAGCTTTCTTT. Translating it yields CASSATGSSEAFF.

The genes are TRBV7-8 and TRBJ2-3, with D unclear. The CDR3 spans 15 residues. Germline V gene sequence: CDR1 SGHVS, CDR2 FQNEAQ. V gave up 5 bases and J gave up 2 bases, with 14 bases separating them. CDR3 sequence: CASSPGPSVTDTQYF. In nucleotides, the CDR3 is TGTGCCAGCAGCCCTGGACCCTCCGTCACAGATACGCAGTATTTT. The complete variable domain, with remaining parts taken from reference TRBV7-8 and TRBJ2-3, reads GAGVSQSPRYKVAKRGQDVALRCDPISGHVSLFWYQQALGQGPEFLTYFQNEAQLDKSGLPSDRFFAERPEGSVSTLKIQRTQQEDSAVYLCASSPGPSVTDTQYFGPGTRLTVL.